This T cell receptor (beta chain) was observed in a study of CD8+ T cells in alopecia areata. On the study more broadly: Treated patients were given 5 to 10 mg oral tofacitinib twice daily.

Extraction of RNA preceded its reverse transcription into cDNA, which served as the sequencing template. Here immunoSEQ multiplex PCR was the method, and the copy in TCRdb shows in-frame clones only, minus some. The top ten clones hold around 0.92% of a sample with a few hundred thousand clones, 50% to 75% of them seen once. Noted treatment: oral pan-JAK inhibitor, 5-10 mg twice daily. Peripheral blood, together with lesional scalp punch biopsies, was collected from alopecia areata patients. Only a few counts were recorded for this clone. The sequenced sample was CD4+ T cells sorted from blood, obtained around week 52, from a patient treated with tofacitinib. The origin of this receptor is a human donor with alopecia areata.

CDR3 amino acids: CASGQGNTEAFF. Written as DNA, the CDR3 is TGTGCCAGCGGGCAGGGGAACACTGAAGCTTTCTTT. This chain links TRBV2 with TRBJ1-1; D is perhaps TRBD1 (5 bases). Looked up from germline, CDR1 is SNHLY and CDR2 is FYNNEI. CDR3 length: 12 amino acids. V lost 8 bases and J 1 base, leaving 8 bases between the germline ends.